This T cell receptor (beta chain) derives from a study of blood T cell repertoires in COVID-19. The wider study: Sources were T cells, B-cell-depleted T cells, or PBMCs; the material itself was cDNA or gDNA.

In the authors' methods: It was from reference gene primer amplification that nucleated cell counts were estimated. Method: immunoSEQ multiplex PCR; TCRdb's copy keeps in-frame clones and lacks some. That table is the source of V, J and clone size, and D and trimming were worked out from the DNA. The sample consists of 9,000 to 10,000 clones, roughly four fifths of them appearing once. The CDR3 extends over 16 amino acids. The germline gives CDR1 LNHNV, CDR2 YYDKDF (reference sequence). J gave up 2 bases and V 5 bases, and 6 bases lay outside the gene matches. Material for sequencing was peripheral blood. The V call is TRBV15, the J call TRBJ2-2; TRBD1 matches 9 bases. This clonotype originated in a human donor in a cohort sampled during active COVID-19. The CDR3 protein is CATSPRTGENTGELFF. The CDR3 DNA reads TGTGCCACCAGCCCTCGGACAGGGGAAAACACCGGGGAGCTGTTTTTT. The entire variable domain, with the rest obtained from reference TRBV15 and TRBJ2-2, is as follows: DAMVIQNPRYQVTQFGKPVTLSCSQTLNHNVMYWYQQKSSQAPKLLFHYYDKDFNNEADTPDNFQSRRPNTSFCFLDIRSPGLGDTAMYLCATSPRTGENTGELFFGEGSRLTVL.